This TCR beta chain was sequenced in a study of T cell responses to AZD1222 COVID-19 vaccine (dated by TCRdb to about 2021). Study-wide context: TCR sequencing covered more than 230 trial participants: about 210 given two doses of AZD1222 and 26 given two doses of MenACWY control vaccine. Trial participants were enrolled into age subgroups of 18-55, 56-69 and 70-plus years, which contained 148, 28 and 57 TCR-sequenced participants, respectively.

Comment on this clone: The antigen this receptor binds is unknown. Within one base of it there is no much larger clone, and no base qualities were kept.

Findings and caveats that apply to the study as a whole: Spike-specific TCR breadth and depth rose significantly after two AZD1222 doses compared with day 0 and with MenACWY recipients. Nearly half of unique spike-specific TCRs reportedly recognized epitopes outside regions mutated in the B.1.351 and B.1.1.7 variants. The vaccine-associated CD4 TCRs covered the entire spike protein, and the dominant responses fell in regions 160-218 and 743-854. The 56-69-year group was small, and its depth increase did not reach significance, likely because of low power. Conclusions about previously exposed vaccinees were limited because only six AZD1222 recipients were SARS-CoV-2 seropositive at baseline. No day 14 peak-response samples were available, so repertoires were characterized only after the peak T cell response. Participants were mostly white British and included more females than males, and it was suggested by the authors that clonal diversity may have been underestimated.

The CDR3 regions of human TCRbeta chains were subjected to immunosequencing. From the authors' description of their analysis: Repertoire TCRs were matched against a reference library of SARS-CoV-2-specific TCRs generated with the MIRA antigen-specificity platform. Breadth was defined as the fraction of unique TCRs that were SARS-CoV-2-associated, and depth was defined as the fraction of total T cells that were SARS-CoV-2-associated. Each spike-specific TCR was assigned to its reactive spike region and to a CD4 or CD8 class using the MIRA data. Log10-transformed breadth and depth values were compared by one-way ANOVA with Sidak's multiple comparisons tests. The source is immuneACCESS, and TCRdb retained only in-frame sequences with V and J called. Part of the clones is not carried over; for the studies checked, unresolved V genes explain less than half of this, and the remainder is unexplained. V, J and clone size reflect that table, while D and trimming were determined from the DNA. This sample has 140,000 to 150,000 clones in its table, and more than 85% of those were observed once. The ten largest clones capture approximately 12% of the sample.

This sample's time point label indicates: sample from adult after SARS-CoV-2 infection, after symptom onset. A couple of convalescent COVID-19 patients, sampled after symptom onset from adults with prior SARS-CoV-2 infection, were also TCR-sequenced for comparison. At the junction V is shortened by 4 bases and J by 3 bases; bases outside the gene matches: 3. From its cysteine to its phenylalanine, the CDR3 spans 13 amino acids. The sequence is cut down to CDR3 DNA, 39 bases in frame from base 1. Per the germline V gene (reference sequence), LGHDT is the CDR1 and YNNKEL is the CDR2. Recombination joined TRBV3-1 (or the pseudogene TRBV3-2) with TRBJ2-7; TRBD2 matches 7 bases in the middle. Specimen: peripheral blood, collected after recovery from COVID-19. The clonotype comes from an adult who had recovered from COVID-19. DNA sequence: TGTGCCAGCAGCCGGGAGGGCCTCTACGAGCAGTACTTC. Its coded protein is CASSREGLYEQYF.